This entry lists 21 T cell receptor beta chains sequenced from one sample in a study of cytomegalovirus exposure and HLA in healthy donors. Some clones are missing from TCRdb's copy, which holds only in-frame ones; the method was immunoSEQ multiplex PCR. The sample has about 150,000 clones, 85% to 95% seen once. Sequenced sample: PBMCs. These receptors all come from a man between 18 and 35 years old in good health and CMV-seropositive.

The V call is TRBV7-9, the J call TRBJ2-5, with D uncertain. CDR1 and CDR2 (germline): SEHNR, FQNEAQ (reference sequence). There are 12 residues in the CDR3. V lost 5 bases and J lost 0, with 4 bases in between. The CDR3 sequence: CASSPYQETQYF. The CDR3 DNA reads TGTGCCAGCAGCCCCTACCAAGAGACCCAGTACTTC.

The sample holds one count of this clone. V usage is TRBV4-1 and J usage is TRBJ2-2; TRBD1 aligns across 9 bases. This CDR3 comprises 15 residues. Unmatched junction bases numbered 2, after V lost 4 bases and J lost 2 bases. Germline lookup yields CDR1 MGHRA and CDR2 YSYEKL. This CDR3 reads CASSLGQGNTGELFF. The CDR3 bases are TGCGCCAGCAGCCTGGGACAGGGAAACACCGGGGAGCTGTTTTTT.

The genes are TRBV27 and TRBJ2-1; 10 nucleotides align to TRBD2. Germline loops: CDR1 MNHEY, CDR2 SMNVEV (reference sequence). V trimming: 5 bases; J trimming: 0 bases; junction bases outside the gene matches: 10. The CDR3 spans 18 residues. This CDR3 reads CASSPNLAGESSYNEQFF. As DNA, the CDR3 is TGTGCCAGCAGTCCCAATCTAGCGGGAGAGAGCTCCTACAATGAGCAGTTCTTC.

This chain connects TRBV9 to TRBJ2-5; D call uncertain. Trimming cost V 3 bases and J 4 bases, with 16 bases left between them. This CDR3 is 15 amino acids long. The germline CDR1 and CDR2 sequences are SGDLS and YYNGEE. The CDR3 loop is CASSGLSGSGETQYF. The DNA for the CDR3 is TGTGCCAGCAGCGGCCTCTCCGGGTCCGGAGAGACCCAGTACTTC.

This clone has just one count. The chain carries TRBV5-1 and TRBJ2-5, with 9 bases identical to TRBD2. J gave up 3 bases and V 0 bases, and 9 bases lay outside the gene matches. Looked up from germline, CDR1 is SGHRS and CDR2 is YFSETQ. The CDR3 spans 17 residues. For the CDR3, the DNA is TGCGCCAGCAGCTTGGGGCTAGCGGGGATTGGTAAAGAGACCCAGTACTTC. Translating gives CASSLGLAGIGKETQYF. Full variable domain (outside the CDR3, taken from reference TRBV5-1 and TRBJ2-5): KAGVTQTPRYLIKTRGQQVTLSCSPISGHRSVSWYQQTPGQGLQFLFEYFSETQRNKGNFPGRFSGRQFSNSRSEMNVSTLELGDSALYLCASSLGLAGIGKETQYFGPGTRLLVL.

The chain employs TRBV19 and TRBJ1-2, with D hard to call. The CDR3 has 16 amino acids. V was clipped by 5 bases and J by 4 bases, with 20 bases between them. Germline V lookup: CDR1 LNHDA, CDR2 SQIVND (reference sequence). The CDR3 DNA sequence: TGTGCCAGTAGTGGAGAGATTATTGAAACTATCTATGGCTACACCTTC. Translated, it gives CASSGEIIETIYGYTF.

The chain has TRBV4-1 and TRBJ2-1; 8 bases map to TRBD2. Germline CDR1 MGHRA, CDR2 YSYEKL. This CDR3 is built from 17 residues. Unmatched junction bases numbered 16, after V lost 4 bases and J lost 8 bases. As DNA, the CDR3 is TGCGCCAGCAGCCTCAGAGGCCCGGGACTAGTTATATATGAGCAGTTCTTC. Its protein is CASSLRGPGLVIYEQFF.

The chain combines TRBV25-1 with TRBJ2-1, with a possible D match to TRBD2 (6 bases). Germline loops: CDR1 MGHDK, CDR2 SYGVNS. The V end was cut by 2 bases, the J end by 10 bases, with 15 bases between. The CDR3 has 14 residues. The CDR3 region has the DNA TGTGCCAGCAGTGAACTGGAGGGATTGGCCGAGCAGTTCTTC. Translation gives CASSELEGLAEQFF.

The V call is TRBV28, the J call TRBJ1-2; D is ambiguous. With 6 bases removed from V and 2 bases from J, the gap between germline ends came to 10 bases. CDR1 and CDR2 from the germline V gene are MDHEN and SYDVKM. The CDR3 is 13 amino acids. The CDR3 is CASSSGQNYGYTF. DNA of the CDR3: TGTGCCAGCAGCAGCGGGCAGAACTATGGCTACACCTTC.

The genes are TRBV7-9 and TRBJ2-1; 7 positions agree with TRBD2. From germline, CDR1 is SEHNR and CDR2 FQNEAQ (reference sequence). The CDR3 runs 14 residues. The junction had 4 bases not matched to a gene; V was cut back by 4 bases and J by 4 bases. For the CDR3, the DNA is TGTGCCAGCAGCTATACAGCGGGATACAATGAGCAGTTCTTC. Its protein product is CASSYTAGYNEQFF.

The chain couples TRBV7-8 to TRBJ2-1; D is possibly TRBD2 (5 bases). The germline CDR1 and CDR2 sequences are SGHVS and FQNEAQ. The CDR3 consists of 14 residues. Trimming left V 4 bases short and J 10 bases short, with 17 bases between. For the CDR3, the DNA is TGTGCCAGCAGCTATCCCCTTTCGGGGATGGAGCAGTTCTTC. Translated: CASSYPLSGMEQFF.

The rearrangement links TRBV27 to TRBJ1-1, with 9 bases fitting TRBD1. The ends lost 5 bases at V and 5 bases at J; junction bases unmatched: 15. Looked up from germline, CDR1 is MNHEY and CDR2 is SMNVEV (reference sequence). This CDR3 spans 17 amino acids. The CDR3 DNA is TGTGCCAGCAGTCCTGGGACAGGGTCGTCCTGGAGGACTGAAGCTTTCTTT. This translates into CASSPGTGSSWRTEAFF.

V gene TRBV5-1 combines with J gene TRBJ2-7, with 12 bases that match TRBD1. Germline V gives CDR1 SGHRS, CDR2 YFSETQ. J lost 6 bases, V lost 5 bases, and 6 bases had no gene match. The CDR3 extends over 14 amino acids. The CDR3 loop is CASRPGQGAFEQYF. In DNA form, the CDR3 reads TGCGCCAGCAGACCGGGACAGGGGGCTTTCGAGCAGTACTTC.

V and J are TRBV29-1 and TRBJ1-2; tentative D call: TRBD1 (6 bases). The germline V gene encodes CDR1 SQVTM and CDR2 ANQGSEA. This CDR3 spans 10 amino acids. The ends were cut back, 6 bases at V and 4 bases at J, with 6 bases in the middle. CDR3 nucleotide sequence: TGCAGCGTAGGGGGCTATGGCTACACCTTC. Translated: CSVGGYGYTF.

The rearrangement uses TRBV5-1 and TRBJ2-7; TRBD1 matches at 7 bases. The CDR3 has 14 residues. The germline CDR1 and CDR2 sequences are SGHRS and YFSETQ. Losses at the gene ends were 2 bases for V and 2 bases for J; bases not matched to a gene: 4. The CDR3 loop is CASSFGDRAYEQYF. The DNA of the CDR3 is TGCGCCAGCAGCTTTGGAGACAGGGCCTACGAGCAGTACTTC. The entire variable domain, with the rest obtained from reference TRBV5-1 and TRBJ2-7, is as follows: KAGVTQTPRYLIKTRGQQVTLSCSPISGHRSVSWYQQTPGQGLQFLFEYFSETQRNKGNFPGRFSGRQFSNSRSEMNVSTLELGDSALYLCASSFGDRAYEQYFGPGTRLTVT.

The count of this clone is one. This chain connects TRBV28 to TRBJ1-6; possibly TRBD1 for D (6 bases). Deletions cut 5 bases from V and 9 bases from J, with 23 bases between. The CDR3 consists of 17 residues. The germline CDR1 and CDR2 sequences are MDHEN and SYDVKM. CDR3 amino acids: CASSPYWWGQGSSPLHF. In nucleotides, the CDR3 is TGTGCCAGCAGTCCATATTGGTGGGGGCAGGGGAGTTCACCCCTCCACTTT.

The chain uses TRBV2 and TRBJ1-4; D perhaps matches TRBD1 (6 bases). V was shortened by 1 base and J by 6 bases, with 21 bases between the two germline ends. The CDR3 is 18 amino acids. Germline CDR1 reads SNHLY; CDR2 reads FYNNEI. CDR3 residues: CASSEVKRGGARYEKLFF. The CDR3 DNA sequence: TGTGCCAGCAGTGAAGTCAAGCGAGGGGGGGCGAGGTATGAAAAACTGTTTTTT.

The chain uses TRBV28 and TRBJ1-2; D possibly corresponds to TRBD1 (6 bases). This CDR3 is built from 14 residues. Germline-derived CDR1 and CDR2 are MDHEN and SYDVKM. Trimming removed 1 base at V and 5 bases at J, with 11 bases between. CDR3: CASSLYTGRYGYTF. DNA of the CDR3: TGTGCCAGCAGTTTATACACAGGGAGATATGGCTACACCTTC.

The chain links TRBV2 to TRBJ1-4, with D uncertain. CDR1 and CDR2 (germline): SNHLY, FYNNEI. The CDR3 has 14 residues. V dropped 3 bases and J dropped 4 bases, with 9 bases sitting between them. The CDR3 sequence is CASSDAGINEKLFF. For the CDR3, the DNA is TGTGCCAGCAGTGATGCCGGGATTAATGAAAAACTGTTTTTT.

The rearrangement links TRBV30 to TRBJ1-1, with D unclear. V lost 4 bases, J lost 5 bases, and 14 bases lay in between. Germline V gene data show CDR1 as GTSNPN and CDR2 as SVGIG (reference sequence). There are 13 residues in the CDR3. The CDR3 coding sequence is TGTGCCTGGACCCCGAGGTCGGGGACTGAAGCTTTCTTT. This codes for CAWTPRSGTEAFF. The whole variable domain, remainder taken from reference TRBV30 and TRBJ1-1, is SQTIHQWPATLVQPVGSPLSLECTVEGTSNPNLYWYRQAAGRGLQLLFYSVGIGQISSEVPQNLSASRPQDRQFILSSKKLLLSDSGFYLCAWTPRSGTEAFFGQGTRLTVV.

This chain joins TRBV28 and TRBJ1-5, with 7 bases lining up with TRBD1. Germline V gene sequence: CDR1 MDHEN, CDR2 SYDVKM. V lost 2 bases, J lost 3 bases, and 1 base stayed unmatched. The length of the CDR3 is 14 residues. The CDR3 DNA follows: TGTGCCAGCAGTTTAGGGACAGTCAATCAGCCCCAGCATTTT. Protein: CASSLGTVNQPQHF.